This is a list of T cell receptor beta chains from one sample in a study of chemoradiotherapy in HPV16-positive cancers. TCRdb keeps only in-frame clones here, not all; method: immunoSEQ multiplex PCR. The repertoire holds 3,000 to 3,500 clones, with 89% as singletons. Sequences were derived from tumor tissue, sampled from a patient who underwent chemoradiotherapy. The receptor set was obtained from a human donor with HPV-associated anogenital cancer. Each CDR3 is given with its conserved first and last residue. A D gene is named only where the DNA matches it firmly. Rows give clone size only sometimes, using once, few, many, or a class for an expanded clone.

CDR3 length,J gene,V gene,clone size,D gene,CDR3 DNA,CDR3 protein
16,TRBJ2-1,TRBV28,-,TRBD1,TGTGCCAGCAGTCTGATACAGGGGGCGGGACGCAATGAGCAGTTCTTC,CASSLIQGAGRNEQFF
16,TRBJ2-3,TRBV28,-,-,TGTGCCAGCAGTCTCGACCCTGGCAGTATCACAGATACGCAGTATTTT,CASSLDPGSITDTQYF
13,TRBJ2-1,TRBV7-9,once,-,TGTGCCAGCAGCTTGGCGGGGCAGGGAAGAGGTTTCTTC,CASSLAGQGRGFF
16,TRBJ2-7,TRBV13,-,TRBD2,TGTGCCAGCAGCTTAACTAGCGGGCCGAGCTCCTACGAGCAGTACTTC,CASSLTSGPSSYEQYF
12,TRBJ1-1,TRBV28,-,TRBD1,TGTGCCAGCAGTGGACAGGTCCCTGAAGCTTTCTTT,CASSGQVPEAFF
11,TRBJ1-3,TRBV6-5,-,-,TGTGCCAGCAGTTACCGAAACACCATATATTTT,CASSYRNTIYF
13,TRBJ1-1,TRBV9,-,-,TGTGCCAGCAGCCCCCTCAGGGGAACTGAAGCTTTCTTT,CASSPLRGTEAFF
12,TRBJ2-7,TRBV2,-,-,TGTGCCAGCAGTGAACAGTCATACGAGCAGTACTTC,CASSEQSYEQYF
14,TRBJ2-7,TRBV5-6,-,-,TGTGCCAGCAGCTTGACGGGAGAGTACTACGAGCAGTACTTC,CASSLTGEYYEQYF
12,TRBJ2-5,TRBV5-1,-,-,TGCGCCAGCACTAGGGGGCAAGAGACCCAGTACTTC,CASTRGQETQYF
15,TRBJ1-5,TRBV28,-,-,TGTGCCAGCAGTTTTGGTGGCAGGAATAATCAGCCCCAGCATTTT,CASSFGGRNNQPQHF
12,TRBJ1-5,TRBV6-1,-,-,TGTGCCAGCAGTTTCCAGGGGCAGCCCCAGCATTTT,CASSFQGQPQHF
15,TRBJ2-2,TRBV2,-,-,TGTGCCAGCAGTGCCGACACACCGAACACCGGGGAGCTGTTTTTT,CASSADTPNTGELFF
15,TRBJ2-7,TRBV25-1,-,-,TGTGCCAGCAGTGAATCTCCGGGACACAAGGACGAGCAGTACTTC,CASSESPGHKDEQYF
15,TRBJ1-1,TRBV9,few,-,TGTGCCAGCAGCACCCGGACAGATATGAACACTGAAGCTTTCTTT,CASSTRTDMNTEAFF
14,TRBJ2-1,TRBV6-4,-,-,TGTGCCAGCAGTGAAGGGCAAGAGCGGGATGAGCAGTTCTTC,CASSEGQERDEQFF
15,TRBJ2-5,TRBV18,-,TRBD2,TGTGCCAGCTCAGGAAACATGGGAGGGCAAGAGACCCAGTACTTC,CASSGNMGGQETQYF
14,TRBJ2-1,TRBV29-1,-,TRBD1,TGCAGCGTTGCCGGGACAGGGTCGGGGAATGAGCAGTTCTTC,CSVAGTGSGNEQFF
15,TRBJ1-1,TRBV21-1,-,-,TGTGCCAGACTGTGGGCAGGGCGAGGTGGCACTGAAGCTTTCTTT,CARLWAGRGGTEAFF
13,TRBJ2-5,TRBV5-1,-,TRBD1,TGCGCCAGCAGCCAGGGGGACCAAGAGACCCAGTACTTC,CASSQGDQETQYF
16,TRBJ2-1,TRBV30,-,TRBD2,TGTGCCTGGGAGTTTGGGACTAGCGGGGGGGGGAATGAGCAGTTCTTC,CAWEFGTSGGGNEQFF
13,TRBJ1-2,TRBV14,-,-,TGTGCCAGCAGCCAAGGGCGGCGGGGCGGCTACACCTTC,CASSQGRRGGYTF
14,TRBJ2-1,TRBV6-1,-,TRBD2,TGTGCCAGCCGGACAGCGGGAGTAATACATGAGCAGTTCTTC,CASRTAGVIHEQFF
17,TRBJ1-1,TRBV7-9,-,-,TGTGCCAGCAGCTTAGATGCGGGGGTAATGTGGGCCACTGAAGCTTTCTTT,CASSLDAGVMWATEAFF
17,TRBJ2-2,TRBV11-3,-,TRBD2,TGTGCCAGCAGCTTCAGGCCGGGACTAGCGGGAGCCGGGGAGCTGTTTTTT,CASSFRPGLAGAGELFF
14,TRBJ2-3,TRBV19,-,-,TGTGCCAGCAGAGGCGAGTGGGGTGCAGATACGCAGTATTTT,CASRGEWGADTQYF
13,TRBJ2-7,TRBV7-2,once,-,TGTGCCAGCAGCGACCGACAGAATAAGGAGCAGTACTTC,CASSDRQNKEQYF
14,TRBJ2-4,TRBV19,-,-,TGTGCCAGTAGTGTCACCCGGGACTCCTACATTCAGTACTTC,CASSVTRDSYIQYF
17,TRBJ2-3,TRBV7-2,-,TRBD2,TGTGCCAGCAGCAGAAACTTAGCGGGCGGCCACACAGATACGCAGTATTTT,CASSRNLAGGHTDTQYF
12,TRBJ2-7,TRBV11-2,-,-,TGTGCCAGCAGCTTCTGGGACTACGAGCAGTACTTC,CASSFWDYEQYF
15,TRBJ2-5,TRBV6-6,few,-,TGTGCCAGCAGTTACGCTTGGCTACCCGGAGAGACCCAGTACTTC,CASSYAWLPGETQYF
14,TRBJ1-2,TRBV27,-,TRBD1,TGTGCCAGCAGTTGGGACAGGGGGTATAATGGCTACACCTTC,CASSWDRGYNGYTF
15,TRBJ2-7,TRBV19,-,TRBD2,TGTGCCAGTAAAGGACTAGCGGGAGGACCCCACGAGCAGTACTTC,CASKGLAGGPHEQYF
14,TRBJ1-1,TRBV5-6,-,TRBD1,TGTGCCAGCAGCGGAACAGGGGGCTTCACTGAAGCTTTCTTT,CASSGTGGFTEAFF
13,TRBJ1-1,TRBV27,-,-,TGTGCCAGCAGTTCACAGGGCAGGGTCGAAGCTTTCTTT,CASSSQGRVEAFF
14,TRBJ2-7,TRBV18,once,-,TGTGCCAGCTCACCGGCACGGAGCTCCTACGAGCAGTACTTC,CASSPARSSYEQYF
19,TRBJ2-2,TRBV4-2,-,TRBD2,TGTGCCAGCAGCCAAGGAGTCCTAGCGGGAGCCCTGAACACCGGGGAGCTGTTTTTT,CASSQGVLAGALNTGELFF
14,TRBJ2-1,TRBV19,-,TRBD1,TGTGCCAGCCATCGGACAGGGGGCCGCAATGAGCAGTTCTTC,CASHRTGGRNEQFF
18,TRBJ2-2,TRBV4-2,once,TRBD2,TGTGCCAGCAGCCTGGGGGGCGTAGCGGGAGGTAACACCGGGGAGCTGTTTTTT,CASSLGGVAGGNTGELFF
14,TRBJ2-5,TRBV7-9,-,-,TGTGCCAGCAGCACTACAGGGAATTTGGAGACCCAGTACTTC,CASSTTGNLETQYF
12,TRBJ2-2,TRBV19,-,-,TGTGCCAGTAGTATCGGGGCCGCACAGCTGTTTTTT,CASSIGAAQLFF
14,TRBJ1-6,TRBV11-2,-,TRBD1,TGTGCCAGCAGCTTACGGGACAGGGATTCACCCCTCCACTTT,CASSLRDRDSPLHF
14,TRBJ1-2,TRBV9,-,-,TGTGCCAGCAGCGTAGATCAGGGAACGGGCGGCTACACCTTC,CASSVDQGTGGYTF
16,TRBJ1-2,TRBV10-1,-,-,TGCGCCAGCAGTGAGGCAGGAAGATCGCGAACCTATGGCTACACCTTC,CASSEAGRSRTYGYTF
15,TRBJ2-7,TRBV7-3,-,TRBD2,TGTGCCAGCAGCTTAGAGGCTAGCGGTTTCTACGAGCAGTACTTC,CASSLEASGFYEQYF
14,TRBJ2-5,TRBV11-3,-,-,TGTGCCCTCCATGACGGTGCAAGGGCCCCGACCCAGTACTTC,CALHDGARAPTQYF
15,TRBJ2-1,TRBV9,-,TRBD2,TGTGCCAGCAGGAGAAGCGGGAGTGTTACGAATGAGCAGTTCTTC,CASRRSGSVTNEQFF
14,TRBJ1-4,TRBV5-1,-,TRBD1,TGCGCCAGCAGCTCCGGACAGGGGAATGAAAAACTGTTTTTT,CASSSGQGNEKLFF
13,TRBJ2-7,TRBV18,few,-,TGTGCCAGCTCACAACAGGTAGGGGACGAGCAGTACTTC,CASSQQVGDEQYF
13,TRBJ1-2,TRBV7-3,-,-,TGTGCCAGCAGCCCGGACAGTAGTTATGGCTACACCTTC,CASSPDSSYGYTF
16,TRBJ2-1,TRBV28,-,TRBD2,TGTGCCAGCAGTTTATTAACTAGCGGGAGAGCGAGAGAGCAGTTCTTC,CASSLLTSGRAREQFF
13,TRBJ2-5,TRBV6-6,-,-,TGTGCCAGCACTAGCAGCCTGGCGGAGACCCAGTACTTC,CASTSSLAETQYF
12,TRBJ1-2,TRBV5-1,-,-,TGCGCCAGCAGCGCGGACATCTATGGCTACACCTTC,CASSADIYGYTF
12,TRBJ1-2,TRBV2,few,-,TGTGCCAGCAGTGAAGGGGCTTATGGCTACACCTTC,CASSEGAYGYTF
14,TRBJ2-7,TRBV6-1,-,-,TGTGCCAGCGGGGGAGGCCTCCTCTCCTACGAGCAGTACTTC,CASGGGLLSYEQYF
15,TRBJ2-1,TRBV6-5,-,TRBD2,TGTGCCAGCAGTTACGGGGCGGGAGCAGGTAATGAGCAGTTCTTC,CASSYGAGAGNEQFF
14,TRBJ2-2,TRBV4-1,-,-,TGCGCCAGCAGCCAAGGGCAGAACACCGGGGAGCTGTTTTTT,CASSQGQNTGELFF
13,TRBJ1-2,TRBV29-1,-,-,TGCAGCGTTGACGTTCGGGGGAGCTATGGCTACACCTTC,CSVDVRGSYGYTF
12,TRBJ1-1,TRBV11-2,-,-,TGTGCCAGCAGCTTAAATGGGGTTGAAGCTTTCTTT,CASSLNGVEAFF
14,TRBJ2-2,TRBV19,-,-,TGTGCCAGTAGAGTCCAGGGTGGGGCCGGGGAGCTGTTTTTT,CASRVQGGAGELFF